This T cell receptor beta chain was sequenced in a study of identical twins. Study-wide results and limits: For out-of-frame beta sequences, excess twin sharing was weaker.

Healthy Caucasians made up all donors. Each CDR3 protein gets one entry after TCRdb re-called the 5' RACE reads with MiXCR. The sample has approximately 1.8 million distinct CDR3 sequences; 25% to 35% are singletons. The CDR3 totals 15 residues. Germline loops: CDR1 SGHRS, CDR2 YFSETQ. V was cut by 1 base and J by 7 bases, with 18 bases left in between. About this clonotype itself: Its antigen remains unknown. Possible read error: a much larger clone is one base away.

The source material was cord blood. The J gene is TRBJ2-7, the V gene TRBV5-1, with D uncertain. The receptor was derived from a newborn girl in good health. The CDR3 DNA reads as TGCGCCAGCAGCTTGAATGTGGGAACCTACAATGAGCAGTACTTC. Translating gives CASSLNVGTYNEQYF.